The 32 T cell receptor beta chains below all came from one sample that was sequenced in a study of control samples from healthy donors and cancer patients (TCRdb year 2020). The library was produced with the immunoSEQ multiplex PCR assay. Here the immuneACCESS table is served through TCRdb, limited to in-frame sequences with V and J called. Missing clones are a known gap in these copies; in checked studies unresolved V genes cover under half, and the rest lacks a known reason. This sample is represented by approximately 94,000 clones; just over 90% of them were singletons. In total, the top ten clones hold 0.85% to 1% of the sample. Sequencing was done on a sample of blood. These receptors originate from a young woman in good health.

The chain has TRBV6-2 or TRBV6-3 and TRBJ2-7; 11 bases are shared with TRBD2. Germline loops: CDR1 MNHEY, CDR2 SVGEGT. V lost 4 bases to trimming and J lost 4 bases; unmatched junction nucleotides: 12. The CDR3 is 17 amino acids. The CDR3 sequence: CASSFPTSGATRYEQYF. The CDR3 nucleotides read TGTGCCAGCAGTTTCCCGACTAGCGGGGCCACCCGGTACGAGCAGTACTTC.

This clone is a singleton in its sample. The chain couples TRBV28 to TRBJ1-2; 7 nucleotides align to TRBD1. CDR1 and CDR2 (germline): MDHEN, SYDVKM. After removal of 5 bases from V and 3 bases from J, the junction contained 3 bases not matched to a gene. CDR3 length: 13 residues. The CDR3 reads CASSHRGDYGYTF. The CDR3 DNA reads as TGTGCCAGCAGTCACAGGGGCGACTATGGCTACACCTTC.

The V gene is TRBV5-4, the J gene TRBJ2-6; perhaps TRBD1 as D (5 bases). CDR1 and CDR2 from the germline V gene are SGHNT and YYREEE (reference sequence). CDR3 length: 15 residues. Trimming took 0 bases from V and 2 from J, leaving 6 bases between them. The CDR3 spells CASSLEGTGANVLTF. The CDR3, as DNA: TGTGCCAGCAGCTTGGAGGGGACTGGGGCCAACGTCCTGACTTTC. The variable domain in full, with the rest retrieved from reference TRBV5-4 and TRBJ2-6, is ETGVTQSPTHLIKTRGQQVTLRCSSQSGHNTVSWYQQALGQGPQFIFQYYREEENGRGNFPPRFSGLQFPNYSSELNVNALELDDSALYLCASSLEGTGANVLTFGAGSRLTVL.

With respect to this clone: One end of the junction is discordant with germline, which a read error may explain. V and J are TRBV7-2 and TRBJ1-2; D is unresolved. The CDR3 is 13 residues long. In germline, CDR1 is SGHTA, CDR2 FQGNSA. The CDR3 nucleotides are TGTGCCAGCAGTTTAGCAGCGGGGAGAGGCTACACCTTC. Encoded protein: CASSLAAGRGYTF.

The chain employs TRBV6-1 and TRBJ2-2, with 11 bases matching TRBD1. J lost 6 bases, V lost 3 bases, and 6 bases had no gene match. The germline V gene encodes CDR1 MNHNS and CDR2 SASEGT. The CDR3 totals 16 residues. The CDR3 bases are TGTGCCAGCAGTGATCCCCCGGGACAGGGGGCCGGGGAGCTGTTTTTT. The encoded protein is CASSDPPGQGAGELFF.

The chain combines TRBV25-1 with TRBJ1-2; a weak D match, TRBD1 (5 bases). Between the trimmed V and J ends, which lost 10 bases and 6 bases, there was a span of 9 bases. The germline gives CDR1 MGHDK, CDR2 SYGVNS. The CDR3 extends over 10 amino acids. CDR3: CAIGDDGYTF. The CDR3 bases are TGTGCCATCGGGGACGATGGCTACACCTTC.

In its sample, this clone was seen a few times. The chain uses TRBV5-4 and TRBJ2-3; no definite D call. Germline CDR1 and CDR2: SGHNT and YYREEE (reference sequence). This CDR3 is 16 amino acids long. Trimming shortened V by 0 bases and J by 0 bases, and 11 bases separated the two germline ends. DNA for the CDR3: TGTGCCAGCAGCTTGGGTACCTCACCTAGCACAGATACGCAGTATTTT. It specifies CASSLGTSPSTDTQYF.

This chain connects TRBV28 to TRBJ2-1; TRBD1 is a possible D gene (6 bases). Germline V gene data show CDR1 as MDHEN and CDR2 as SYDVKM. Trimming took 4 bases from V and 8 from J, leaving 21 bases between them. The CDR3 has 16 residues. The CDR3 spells CASSSKGLTGRDEQFF. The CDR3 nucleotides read TGTGCCAGCAGTTCGAAGGGTCTGACAGGTCGGGATGAGCAGTTCTTC.

CDR3: CASSDLFNRMNTEAFF. CDR3 coding DNA: TGTGCCAGCAGTGATTTATTTAACAGAATGAACACTGAAGCTTTCTTT. This chain uses TRBV6-1 with TRBJ1-1; D gene unclear. In germline, CDR1 is MNHNS, CDR2 SASEGT. This CDR3 comprises 16 residues. V was clipped by 3 bases and J by 0 bases, with 14 bases between them.

The CDR3 DNA reads TGTGCCACTTCCCTTGACAATTTCTTCTACGAGCAGTACTTC. Protein product: CATSLDNFFYEQYF. This chain connects TRBV6-5 to TRBJ2-7; D is unresolved. The CDR3 consists of 14 residues. The V gene's germline CDR1 is MNHEY and CDR2 SVGAGI. Deletions cut 10 bases from V and 3 bases from J, with 19 bases between.

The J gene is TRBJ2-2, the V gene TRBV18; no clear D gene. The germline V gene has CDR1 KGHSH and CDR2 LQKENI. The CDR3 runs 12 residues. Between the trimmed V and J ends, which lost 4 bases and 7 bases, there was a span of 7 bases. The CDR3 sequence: CASSRLYGELFF. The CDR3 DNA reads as TGTGCCAGCTCACGTTTATACGGGGAGCTGTTTTTT. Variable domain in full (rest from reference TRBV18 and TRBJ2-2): NAGVMQNPRHLVRRRGQEARLRCSPMKGHSHVYWYRQLPEEGLKFMVYLQKENIIDESGMPKERFSAEFPKEGPSILRIQQVVRGDSAAYFCASSRLYGELFFGEGSRLTVL.

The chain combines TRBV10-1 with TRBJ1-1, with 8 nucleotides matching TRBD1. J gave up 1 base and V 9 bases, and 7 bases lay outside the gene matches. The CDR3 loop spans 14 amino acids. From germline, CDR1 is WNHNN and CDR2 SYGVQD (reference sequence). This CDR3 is CASRPGTGNTEAFF. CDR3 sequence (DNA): TGCGCCAGTCGTCCCGGGACAGGGAACACTGAAGCTTTCTTT.

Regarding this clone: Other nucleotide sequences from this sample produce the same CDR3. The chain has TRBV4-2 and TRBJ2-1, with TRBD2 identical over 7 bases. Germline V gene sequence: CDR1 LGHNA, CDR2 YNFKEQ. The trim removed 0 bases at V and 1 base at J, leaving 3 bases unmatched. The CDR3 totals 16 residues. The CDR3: CASSQDLAGSYNEQFF. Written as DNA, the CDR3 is TGTGCCAGCAGCCAAGATTTAGCGGGTTCCTACAATGAGCAGTTCTTC.

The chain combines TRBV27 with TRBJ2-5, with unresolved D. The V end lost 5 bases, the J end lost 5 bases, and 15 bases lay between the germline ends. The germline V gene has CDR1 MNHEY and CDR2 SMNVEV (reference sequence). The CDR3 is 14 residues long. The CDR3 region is CASSLLGSEETQYF. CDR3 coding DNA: TGTGCCAGCAGTCTGCTTGGTAGTGAGGAGACCCAGTACTTC.

CDR3 amino acids: CASSELARLDGEQYF. The CDR3 DNA follows: TGTGCCAGCAGTGAACTTGCAAGGCTAGACGGCGAGCAGTACTTC. This chain uses TRBV25-1 with TRBJ2-7; D is unclear. V shed 2 bases and J shed 6 bases, with 17 bases lying between them. The germline CDR1 and CDR2 sequences are MGHDK and SYGVNS. This CDR3 comprises 15 residues.

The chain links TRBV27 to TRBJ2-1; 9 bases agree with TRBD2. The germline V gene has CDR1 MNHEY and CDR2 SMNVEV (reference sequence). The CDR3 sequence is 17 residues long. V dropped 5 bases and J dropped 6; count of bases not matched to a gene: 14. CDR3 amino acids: CASSPDLGLAPRNEQFF. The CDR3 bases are TGTGCCAGCAGTCCCGACCTCGGACTAGCGCCCCGCAATGAGCAGTTCTTC.

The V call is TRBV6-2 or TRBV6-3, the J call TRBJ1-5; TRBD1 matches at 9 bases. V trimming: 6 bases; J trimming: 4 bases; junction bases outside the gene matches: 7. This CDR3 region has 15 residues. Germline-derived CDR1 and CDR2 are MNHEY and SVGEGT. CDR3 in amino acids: CASSPWGQGNQPQHF. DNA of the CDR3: TGTGCCAGCAGCCCATGGGGACAGGGTAATCAGCCCCAGCATTTT.

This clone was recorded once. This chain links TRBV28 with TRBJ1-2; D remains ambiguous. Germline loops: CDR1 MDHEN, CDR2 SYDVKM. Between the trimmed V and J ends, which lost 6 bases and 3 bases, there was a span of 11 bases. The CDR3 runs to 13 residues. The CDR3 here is CASSPLSYYGYTF. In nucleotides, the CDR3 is TGTGCCAGCAGCCCCCTATCGTACTATGGCTACACCTTC.

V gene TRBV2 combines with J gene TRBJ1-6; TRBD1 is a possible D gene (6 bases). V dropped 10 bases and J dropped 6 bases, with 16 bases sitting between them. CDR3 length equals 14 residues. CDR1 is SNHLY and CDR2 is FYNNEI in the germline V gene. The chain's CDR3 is CATGTRAGNSPLHF. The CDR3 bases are TGTGCCACCGGGACAAGGGCTGGTAATTCACCCCTCCACTTT. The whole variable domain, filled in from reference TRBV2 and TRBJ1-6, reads EPEVTQTPSHQVTQMGQEVILRCVPISNHLYFYWYRQILGQKVEFLVSFYNNEISEKSEIFDDQFSVERPDGSNFTLKIRSTKLEDSAMYFCATGTRAGNSPLHFGNGTRLTVT.

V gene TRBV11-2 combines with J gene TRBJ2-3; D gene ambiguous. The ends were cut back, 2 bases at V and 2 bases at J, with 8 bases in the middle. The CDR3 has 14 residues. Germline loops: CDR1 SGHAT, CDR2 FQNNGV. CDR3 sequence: CASSLRVVTDTQYF. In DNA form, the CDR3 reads TGTGCCAGCAGCTTACGGGTTGTCACAGATACGCAGTATTTT.

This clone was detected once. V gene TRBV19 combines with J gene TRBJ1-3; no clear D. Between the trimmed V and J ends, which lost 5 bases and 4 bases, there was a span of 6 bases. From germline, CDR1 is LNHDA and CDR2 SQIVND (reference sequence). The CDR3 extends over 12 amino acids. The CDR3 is CASSPRGNTIYF. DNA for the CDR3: TGTGCCAGTAGTCCCCGGGGAAACACCATATATTTT.

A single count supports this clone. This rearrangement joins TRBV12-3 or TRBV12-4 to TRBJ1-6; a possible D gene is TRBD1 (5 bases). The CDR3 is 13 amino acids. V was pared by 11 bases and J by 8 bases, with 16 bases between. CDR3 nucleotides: TGTGCCGGGTCTAGGGGTTTTGATTCACCCCTCCACTTT. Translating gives CAGSRGFDSPLHF.

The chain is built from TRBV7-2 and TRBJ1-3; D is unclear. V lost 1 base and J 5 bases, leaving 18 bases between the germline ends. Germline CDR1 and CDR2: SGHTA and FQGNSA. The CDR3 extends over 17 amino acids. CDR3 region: CASSLELEKKFRNTIYF. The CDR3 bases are TGTGCCAGCAGCTTAGAGCTCGAGAAGAAATTCCGAAACACCATATATTTT.

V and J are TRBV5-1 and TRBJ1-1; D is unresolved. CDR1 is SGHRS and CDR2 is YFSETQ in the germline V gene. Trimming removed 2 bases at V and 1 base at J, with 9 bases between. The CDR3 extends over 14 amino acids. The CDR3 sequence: CASSLEEGNTEAFF. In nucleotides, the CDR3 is TGCGCCAGCAGCTTAGAGGAGGGGAACACTGAAGCTTTCTTT.

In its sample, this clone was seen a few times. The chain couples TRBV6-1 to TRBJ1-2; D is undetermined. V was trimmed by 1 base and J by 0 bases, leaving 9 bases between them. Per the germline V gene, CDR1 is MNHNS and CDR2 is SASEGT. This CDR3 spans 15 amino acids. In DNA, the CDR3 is TGTGCCAGCAGTGAAGGATGGGGAGCTAACTATGGCTACACCTTC. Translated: CASSEGWGANYGYTF.

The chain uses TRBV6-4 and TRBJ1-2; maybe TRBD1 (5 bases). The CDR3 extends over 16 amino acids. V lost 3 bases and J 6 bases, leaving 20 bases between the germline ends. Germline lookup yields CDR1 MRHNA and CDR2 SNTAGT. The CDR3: CASSEEQGGFLDGYTF. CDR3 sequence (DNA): TGTGCCAGCAGTGAAGAGCAGGGAGGTTTTCTAGATGGCTACACCTTC.

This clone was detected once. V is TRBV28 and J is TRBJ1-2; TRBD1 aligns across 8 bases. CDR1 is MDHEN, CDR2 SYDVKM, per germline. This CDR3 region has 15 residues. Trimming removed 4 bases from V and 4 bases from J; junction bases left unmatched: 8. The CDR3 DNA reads TGTGCCAGCAGTTCTCCCGGACAGGGCGGCTATGGCTACACCTTC. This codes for CASSSPGQGGYGYTF.

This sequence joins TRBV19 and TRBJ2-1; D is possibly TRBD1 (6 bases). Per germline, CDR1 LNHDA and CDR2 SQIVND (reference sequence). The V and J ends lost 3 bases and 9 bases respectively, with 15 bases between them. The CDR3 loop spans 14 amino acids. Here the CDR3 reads CASSIRTVGGEQFF. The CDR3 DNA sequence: TGTGCCAGTAGTATTCGGACAGTTGGAGGTGAGCAGTTCTTC.

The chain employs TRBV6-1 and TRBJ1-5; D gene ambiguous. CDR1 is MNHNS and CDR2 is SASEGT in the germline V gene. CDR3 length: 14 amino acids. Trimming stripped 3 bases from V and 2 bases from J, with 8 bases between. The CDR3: CASSEMVGNQPQHF. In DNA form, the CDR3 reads TGTGCCAGCAGTGAGATGGTGGGCAATCAGCCCCAGCATTTT.

The CDR3 here is CAISEFSGDGTTEAFF. In nucleotides, the CDR3 is TGTGCCATCAGTGAGTTTTCAGGGGACGGGACCACTGAAGCTTTCTTT. The chain has TRBV10-3 and TRBJ1-1, with D tentatively TRBD1 (6 bases). CDR1 is ENHRY, CDR2 SYGVKD, per germline. This CDR3 is 16 amino acids long. V was pared by 1 base and J by 4 bases, with 16 bases between.

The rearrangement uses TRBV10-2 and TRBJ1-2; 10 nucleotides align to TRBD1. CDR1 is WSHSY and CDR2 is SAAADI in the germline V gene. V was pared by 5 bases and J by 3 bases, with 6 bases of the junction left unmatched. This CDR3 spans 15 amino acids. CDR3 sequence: CASSFPGQGDYGYTF. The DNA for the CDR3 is TGCGCCAGCAGTTTTCCCGGACAGGGGGACTATGGCTACACCTTC.

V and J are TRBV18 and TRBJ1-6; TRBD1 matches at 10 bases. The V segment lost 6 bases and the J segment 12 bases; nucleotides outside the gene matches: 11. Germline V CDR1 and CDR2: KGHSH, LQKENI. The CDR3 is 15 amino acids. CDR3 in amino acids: CASSAGTGAIGPLHF. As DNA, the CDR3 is TGTGCCAGCTCGGCCGGGACAGGGGCTATCGGACCCCTCCACTTT.